This T cell receptor beta chain was identified during a study of T cells in Graves' hyperthyroidism and ophthalmopathy. Study-level points and caveats: Most expanded thyroid clonotypes above 0.001 recurred in blood.

Concerning this clonotype itself: Its antigen is unknown. This may come from a read error, since a much larger clone is one base off.

The patients, who ranged from 18 to 65 in age, presented with newly diagnosed hyperthyroidism lasting under 2 months. There are 15 residues in the CDR3. Germline V gene data show CDR1 as MNHEY and CDR2 as SMNVEV (reference sequence). Amplification targeted TCR beta CDR3 regions from RNA transcripts. First-round RT-PCR with HTBI primers amplified the TCR CDR3 region. One entry per CDR3 protein results from TCRdb running MiXCR on the multiplex PCR reads. The table includes roughly 350,000 distinct CDR3 sequences, roughly 14% detected once. The sequenced sample was blood. This clonotype originated in a woman in her 30s with Graves' hyperthyroidism. The V and J genes are TRBV27 and TRBJ1-1; 9 bases are shared with TRBD1. In DNA, the CDR3 is TGTGTCAGCAGTGGGGGACAGGGACCGAACACTGAAGCTTTCTTT. This sequence encodes CVSSGGQGPNTEAFF.